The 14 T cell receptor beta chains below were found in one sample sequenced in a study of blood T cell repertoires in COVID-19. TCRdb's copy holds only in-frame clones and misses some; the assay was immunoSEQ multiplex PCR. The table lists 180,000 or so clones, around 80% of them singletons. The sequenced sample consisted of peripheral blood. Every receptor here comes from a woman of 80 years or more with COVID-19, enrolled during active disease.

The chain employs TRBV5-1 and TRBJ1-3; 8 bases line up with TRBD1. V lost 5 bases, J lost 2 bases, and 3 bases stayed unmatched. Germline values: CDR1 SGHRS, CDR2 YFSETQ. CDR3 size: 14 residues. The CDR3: CASRTDRAGNTIYF. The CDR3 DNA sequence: TGCGCCAGCAGGACGGACAGGGCTGGAAACACCATATATTTT. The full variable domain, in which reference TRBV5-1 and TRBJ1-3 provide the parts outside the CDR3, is KAGVTQTPRYLIKTRGQQVTLSCSPISGHRSVSWYQQTPGQGLQFLFEYFSETQRNKGNFPGRFSGRQFSNSRSEMNVSTLELGDSALYLCASRTDRAGNTIYFGEGSWLTVV.

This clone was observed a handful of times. The CDR3 DNA reads TGTGCCAGCAGTTCAGCGGGACTAGCGGGAGTCAATGAGCAGTTCTTC. This gives the protein CASSSAGLAGVNEQFF. This chain joins TRBV6-5 and TRBJ2-1, with 14 bases that match TRBD2. This CDR3 is 16 amino acids long. The junction had 5 bases not matched to a gene; V was cut back by 4 bases and J by 6 bases. The germline CDR1 and CDR2 sequences are MNHEY and SVGAGI.

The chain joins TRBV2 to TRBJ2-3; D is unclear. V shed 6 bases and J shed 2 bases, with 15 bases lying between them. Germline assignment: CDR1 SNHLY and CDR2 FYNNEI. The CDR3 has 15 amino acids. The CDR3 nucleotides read TGTGCCAGCAGGCTGACTCTCCATCTCACAGATACGCAGTATTTT. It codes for CASRLTLHLTDTQYF. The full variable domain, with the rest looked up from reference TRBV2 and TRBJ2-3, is EPEVTQTPSHQVTQMGQEVILRCVPISNHLYFYWYRQILGQKVEFLVSFYNNEISEKSEIFDDQFSVERPDGSNFTLKIRSTKLEDSAMYFCASRLTLHLTDTQYFGPGTRLTVL.

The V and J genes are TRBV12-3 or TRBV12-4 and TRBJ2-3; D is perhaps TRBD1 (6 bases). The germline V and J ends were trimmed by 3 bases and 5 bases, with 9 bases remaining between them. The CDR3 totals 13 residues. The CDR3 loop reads CASSFRDKDTQYF. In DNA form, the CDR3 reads TGTGCCAGCAGTTTCAGGGACAAAGATACGCAGTATTTT.

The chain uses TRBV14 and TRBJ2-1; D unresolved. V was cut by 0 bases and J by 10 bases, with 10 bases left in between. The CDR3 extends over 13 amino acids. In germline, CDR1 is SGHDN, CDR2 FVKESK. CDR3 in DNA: TGTGCCAGCAGCCAAGATCGGTCATGGGAGCAGTTCTTC. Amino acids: CASSQDRSWEQFF.

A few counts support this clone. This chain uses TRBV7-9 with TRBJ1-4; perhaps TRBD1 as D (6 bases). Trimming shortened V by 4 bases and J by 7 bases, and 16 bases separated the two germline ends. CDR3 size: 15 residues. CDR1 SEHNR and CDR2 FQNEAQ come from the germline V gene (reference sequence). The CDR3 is CASSWSRTVPEKLFF. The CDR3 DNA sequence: TGTGCCAGCAGCTGGTCGCGGACAGTTCCTGAAAAACTGTTTTTT.

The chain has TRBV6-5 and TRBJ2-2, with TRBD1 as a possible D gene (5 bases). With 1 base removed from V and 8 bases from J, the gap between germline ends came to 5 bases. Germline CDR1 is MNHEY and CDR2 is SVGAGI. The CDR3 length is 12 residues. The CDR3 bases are TGTGCCAGCAGTTACTGGACAGGGGAGCTGTTTTTT. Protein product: CASSYWTGELFF.

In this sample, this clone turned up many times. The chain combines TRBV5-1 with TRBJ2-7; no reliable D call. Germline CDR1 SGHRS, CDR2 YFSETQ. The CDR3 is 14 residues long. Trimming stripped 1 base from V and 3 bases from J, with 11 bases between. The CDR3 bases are TGCGCCAGCAGCTTGAACACAGATGACTACGAGCAGTACTTC. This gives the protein CASSLNTDDYEQYF.

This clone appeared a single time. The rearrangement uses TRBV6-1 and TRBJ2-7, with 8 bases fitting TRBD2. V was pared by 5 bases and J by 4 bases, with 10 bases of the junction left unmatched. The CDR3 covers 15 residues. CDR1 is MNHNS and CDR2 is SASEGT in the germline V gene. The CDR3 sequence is CASSPREGLLYEQYF. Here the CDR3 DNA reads TGTGCCAGCAGTCCCCGGGAGGGGTTGCTGTACGAGCAGTACTTC.

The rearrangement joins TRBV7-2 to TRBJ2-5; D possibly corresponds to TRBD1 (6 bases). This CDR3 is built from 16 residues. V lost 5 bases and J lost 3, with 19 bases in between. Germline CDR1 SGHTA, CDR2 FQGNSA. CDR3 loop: CASSPGQGYSEETQYF. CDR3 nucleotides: TGTGCCAGCAGCCCAGGGCAGGGGTACTCTGAAGAGACCCAGTACTTC.

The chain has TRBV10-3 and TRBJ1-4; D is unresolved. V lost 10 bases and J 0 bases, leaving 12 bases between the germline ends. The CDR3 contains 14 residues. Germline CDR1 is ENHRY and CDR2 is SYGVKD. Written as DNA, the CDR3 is TGTGCCACGCGGCCCATTTCAACTAATGAAAAACTGTTTTTT. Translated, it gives CATRPISTNEKLFF.

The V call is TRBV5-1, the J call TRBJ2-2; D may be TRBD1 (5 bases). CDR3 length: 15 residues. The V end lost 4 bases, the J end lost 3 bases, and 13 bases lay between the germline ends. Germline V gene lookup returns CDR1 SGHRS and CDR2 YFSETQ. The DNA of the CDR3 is TGCGCCAGCAGCCACATCACAGGAGACACCGGGGAGCTGTTTTTT. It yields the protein CASSHITGDTGELFF.

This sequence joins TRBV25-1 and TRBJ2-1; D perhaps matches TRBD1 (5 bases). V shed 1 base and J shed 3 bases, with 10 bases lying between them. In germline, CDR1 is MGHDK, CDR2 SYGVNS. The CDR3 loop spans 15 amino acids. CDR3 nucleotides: TGTGCCAGCAGTGAATTGGCAGGGCTCTACAATGAGCAGTTCTTC. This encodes CASSELAGLYNEQFF.

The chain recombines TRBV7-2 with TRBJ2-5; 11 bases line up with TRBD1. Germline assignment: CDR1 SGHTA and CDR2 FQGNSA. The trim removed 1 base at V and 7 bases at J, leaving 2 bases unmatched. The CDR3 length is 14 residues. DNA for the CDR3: TGTGCCAGCAGCTTAGAGGGGACAGGGGGGACCCAGTACTTC. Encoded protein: CASSLEGTGGTQYF.